The 7 T cell receptor beta chains given below trace back to one sample, sequenced in a study of T cell repertoires in cytomegalovirus infection. No antigens are known for them. TCRdb recomputed calls from the reads with MiXCR, one row per CDR3 protein. This table holds 100,000 or so distinct CDR3 sequences, under 50% found once. The source material was CD8+ T cells from cultured PBMCs, sampled from culture after CMV antigen stimulation. The receptors come from a human donor in good health (CMV status not recorded). Some clones in this sample may be carry-over from other donors' samples.

V is TRBV7-9 and J is TRBJ2-7; TRBD1 might be the D (5 bases). The CDR3 extends over 15 amino acids. Germline V lookup: CDR1 SEHNR, CDR2 FQNEAQ (reference sequence). Between the trimmed V and J ends, which lost 2 bases and 5 bases, there was a span of 16 bases. The CDR3 DNA reads TGTGCCAGCAGCTTACTCTTGGAAGGGGTCCACGAGCAGTACTTC. Its protein product is CASSLLLEGVHEQYF.

This clonotype was recorded a few times. CDR3 protein: CASSLEGVGVNSPLHF. Written as DNA, the CDR3 is TGCGCCAGCAGCTTGGAGGGAGTAGGGGTGAATTCACCCCTCCACTTT. The chain couples TRBV5-1 to TRBJ1-6; maybe TRBD1 (5 bases). V lost 0 bases, J lost 7 bases, and 14 bases lay in between. Germline CDR1 SGHRS, CDR2 YFSETQ. The CDR3 length is 16 residues.

The table lists this clonotype with a few counts. V and J are TRBV5-6 and TRBJ2-5, with a possible D match to TRBD2 (7 bases). Per the germline V gene, CDR1 is SGHDT and CDR2 is YYEEEE. This CDR3 is 18 amino acids long. V was shortened by 3 bases and J by 2 bases, with 23 bases between the two germline ends. This chain's CDR3 is CASSWGGLQGQSQETQYF. The CDR3 coding sequence is TGTGCCAGCAGCTGGGGGGGCCTCCAGGGACAATCACAAGAGACCCAGTACTTC.

The chain carries TRBV6-1 and TRBJ1-5; no reliable D call. CDR1 is MNHNS and CDR2 is SASEGT in the germline V gene. The CDR3 runs to 17 residues. Between the trimmed V and J ends, which lost 2 bases and 7 bases, there was a span of 21 bases. The CDR3 region has the DNA TGTGCCAGCAGTGAATCTCCTGCCGACCTATATCGCCAGCCCCAGCATTTT. Amino acid sequence: CASSESPADLYRQPQHF.

The CDR3 DNA sequence: TGTGCCAGCAGCTTTATGAACACAGATACGCAGTATTTT. Its translation: CASSFMNTDTQYF. The V call is TRBV11-2, the J call TRBJ2-3; the D is unclear. The CDR3 is 13 residues long. V lost 3 bases and J lost 2, with 6 bases in between. Germline V gene data show CDR1 as SGHAT and CDR2 as FQNNGV. Supplemented by reference TRBV11-2 and TRBJ2-3, the full variable domain reads EAGVAQSPRYKIIEKRQSVAFWCNPISGHATLYWYQQILGQGPKLLIQFQNNGVVDDSQLPKDRFSAERLKGVDSTLKIQPAKLEDSAVYLCASSFMNTDTQYFGPGTRLTVL.

CDR3 nucleotide sequence: TGTGCCAGCAGCTTCCTCTCTGCTAGTGGTACCGGGGAGCTGTTTTTT. This sequence encodes CASSFLSASGTGELFF. The chain carries TRBV7-9 and TRBJ2-2; no clear D gene. Germline CDR1 SEHNR, CDR2 FQNEAQ (reference sequence). Deletions cut 3 bases from V and 5 bases from J, with 16 bases between. The CDR3 is 16 residues long.

The V and J genes are TRBV12-3 or TRBV12-4 and TRBJ1-5, with D possibly TRBD1 on 5 matching bases. The CDR3 spans 13 residues. With 7 bases removed from V and 5 bases from J, the gap between germline ends came to 12 bases. The CDR3 protein is CASTTQGHQPQHF. The CDR3 DNA sequence: TGTGCCAGCACAACCCAGGGTCATCAGCCCCAGCATTTT.